This entry describes one TCR beta chain. The antigen is not known. This entry belongs to a study of OX40 agonist ivuxolimab in advanced cancers. Study summary: Ivuxolimab was delivered to patients intravenously every 2 weeks at doses spanning 0.01 to 10 mg/kg. A history of anti-PD-1, anti-PD-L1 or anti-CTLA-4 therapy was acceptable, and about 37% had some. Three individuals attained partial responses, comprising one hepatocellular carcinoma case and two cutaneous melanoma cases. Study-level findings and limits: Low normalized T-cell clonal expansion also characterized some of the nonresponders.

The CDR3 has 14 amino acids. The ends were cut back, 0 bases at V and 6 bases at J, with 14 bases in the middle. Germline CDR1 and CDR2: GTSNPN and SVGIG (reference sequence). Some clones are missing from TCRdb's copy, which holds only in-frame ones; the method was immunoSEQ multiplex PCR. This sample has around 53,000 clones; roughly nine tenths occur once, and the top ten carry approximately 6.8%. The TCR sequence derives from an adult with an advanced solid tumor such as melanoma, head and neck, liver or kidney cancer. The sample here was CD4+ or CD8+ T cells sorted from blood, taken in a trial of the OX40 agonist ivuxolimab. The chain employs TRBV30 and TRBJ1-2, with a tentative D call TRBD1 (5 bases). The CDR3, as DNA: TGTGCCTGGAGTGTACTAGGGGTTGGGGATGGCTACACCTTC. Amino acid sequence: CAWSVLGVGDGYTF. The full variable domain, rest sourced from reference TRBV30 and TRBJ1-2, is SQTIHQWPATLVQPVGSPLSLECTVEGTSNPNLYWYRQAAGRGLQLLFYSVGIGQISSEVPQNLSASRPQDRQFILSSKKLLLSDSGFYLCAWSVLGVGDGYTFGSGTRLTVV.